This TCR beta chain stems from a study of vaccination and CD4 T cells after COVID-19. Study-level background: With 8 or 9 mild cases and one severe, convalescent patients were SARS-CoV-2 positive by nasal swab PCR. Each control culture was treated with a CEFX pool, an HIV-1 Nef pool, or no peptide.

About this clonotype: Its antigen is still unknown.

Cultured CD4+ T-cell DNA underwent Oncomine TCR Beta short-read sequencing. TCRdb ran MiXCR on the PCR reads and lists one entry per CDR3 protein. In the table there are 9,500 to 12,000 distinct CDR3 sequences, about 25% of which are singletons. J gave up 6 bases and V 0 bases, and 4 bases lay outside the gene matches. Germline V lookup: CDR1 SGHVS, CDR2 FQNEAQ. CDR3 length: 15 residues. Treatment defined: roughly nine-day PBMC culture with coronavirus spike peptide pools or control peptides (ViraFEST assay). The sample in question was CD4+ T cells from blood, cultured in vitro, obtained after SARS-CoV-2 vaccination. This TCR derives from a human donor who had recovered from COVID-19. The chain joins TRBV7-8 to TRBJ2-1, with 8 bases matching TRBD2. This CDR3 reads CASSLAGLAINEQFF. The DNA of the CDR3 is TGTGCCAGCAGCTTAGCAGGACTAGCCATCAATGAGCAGTTCTTC.